The rows below give T cell receptor beta chains drawn from one sample of a study of regulatory T cells in long-lasting Graves disease. TCRdb passed the multiplex PCR reads through MiXCR, listing each CDR3 protein once. The sample lists over 500,000 distinct CDR3 sequences; roughly 16% were seen once. These data were also filed under a second study, of T cells in Graves' hyperthyroidism and ophthalmopathy.

This specimen consisted of peripheral blood mononuclear cells (PBMCs), obtained at new diagnosis, from a patient treated with antithyroid drugs. These receptors were obtained from a woman aged 25 to 39 with Graves disease. CDR3s include the opening cysteine and the closing phenylalanine or tryptophan. Each record gives: clone size, V gene, J gene, D gene, CDR3 DNA, CDR3 protein. The D gene is left open where the match is weak. Rows may omit the clone size; those that give it use once, few, many or a size class.

NA	TRBV11-3	TRBJ1-1	NA	TGTGCCAGCAGCTTACGCCGGACGGACAACACTGAAGCTTTCTTT	CASSLRRTDNTEAFF
few	TRBV19	TRBJ2-5	TRBD2	TGTGCCAGTAGAGCGGGGACAGAGACCCAGTACTTC	CASRAGTETQYF
many	TRBV12-3/TRBV12-4	TRBJ2-3	NA	TGTGCCAGCAGCCGTCGGAACACAGATACGCAGTATTTT	CASSRRNTDTQYF
few	TRBV9	TRBJ2-1	NA	TGTGCCAGCAGCGTAGAAGGGCGGGAGCAGTTCTTC	CASSVEGREQFF
NA	TRBV28	TRBJ1-5	NA	TGTGCCAGCAGTTTCCCACGCCGCAATCAGCCCCAGCATTTT	CASSFPRRNQPQHF
many	TRBV7-3	TRBJ2-1	NA	TGTGCCAGCAGCTTAAATAGCTACAATGAGCAGTTCTTC	CASSLNSYNEQFF
few	TRBV7-8	TRBJ2-3	NA	TGTGCCAGCAGCTCAGGCGGATTCGGGGAGACCCGGTACTTC	CASSSGGFGETRYF
many	TRBV15	TRBJ1-6	NA	TGTGCCACCAGCAGAGCGAGGCCGGGACTGAATAATTCACCCCTCCACTTT	CATSRARPGLNNSPLHF
many	TRBV5-1	TRBJ2-3	TRBD2	TGCGCCAGCAGCGTGACTAGCGGGATATTTAATACGCAGTATTTT	CASSVTSGIFNTQYF
NA	TRBV20-1	TRBJ2-1	TRBD2	TGCAGTGCTAGGGCCGGACTAGCGGGAATCGTCGGGGTCGATGAGCAGTTCTTC	CSARAGLAGIVGVDEQFF
once	TRBV5-1	TRBJ2-7	NA	TGCGCCAGCAGCTTGGCCCCGGACGAGCAGTACTTC	CASSLAPDEQYF
few	TRBV6-1	TRBJ1-1	NA	TGTGCCAGCACCCACACAAAGACGAACACTGAAGCTTTCTTT	CASTHTKTNTEAFF
many	TRBV10-3	TRBJ1-1	TRBD1	TGTGCCACCGGGACAGGGCTGAACACTGAAGCTTTCTTT	CATGTGLNTEAFF
NA	TRBV10-1	TRBJ2-7	TRBD2	TGCGCCAGCGGGAGACTAGCGGGACCCTACGAGCAGTACTTC	CASGRLAGPYEQYF
many	TRBV7-9	TRBJ1-2	NA	TGTGCCAGCAGCCTGGTCGAGTATGGCTACACCTTC	CASSLVEYGYTF
NA	TRBV5-5	TRBJ2-5	TRBD1	TGCGCCAGCAGCTTGTCGCGACAGGGAGAGACCCAGTACTTC	CASSLSRQGETQYF
NA	TRBV18	TRBJ2-1	NA	TGTGCCAGCTCACCAGGGGTAGGACCGGACACCAATGAGCAGTTCTTC	CASSPGVGPDTNEQFF
NA	TRBV12-3/TRBV12-4	TRBJ2-1	TRBD2	TGTGCCAGCAGCCCTAGCGGGTGGCGGGGAAATGAGCAGTTCTTC	CASSPSGWRGNEQFF
many	TRBV7-3	TRBJ2-3	NA	TGTGCCAGCAGCTTAGTAGCAGACCGATCTAGCACAGATACGCAGTATTTT	CASSLVADRSSTDTQYF
many	TRBV13	TRBJ2-7	TRBD1	TGTGCCAGCAGCTCTGGGACAGGGGGTAACGAGCAGTACTTC	CASSSGTGGNEQYF
many	TRBV12-3/TRBV12-4	TRBJ2-2	TRBD1	TGTGCCAGCAGTCTTACAGGGGGCGCTTACACCGGGGAGCTGTTTTTT	CASSLTGGAYTGELFF
many	TRBV6-2/TRBV6-3	TRBJ2-1	TRBD1	TGTGCCAGCAGTGAAGGGTCCGGACAGGGTGGGATTGAGCAGTTCTTC	CASSEGSGQGGIEQFF
NA	TRBV5-6	TRBJ2-5	NA	TGTGCCAGCAGCTTCAGGGAGTCGAGAGAGACCCAGTACTTC	CASSFRESRETQYF
many	TRBV7-9	TRBJ1-1	NA	TGTGCCAGCAGCTTTTCATTCGGCACTGAAGCTTTCTTT	CASSFSFGTEAFF
few	TRBV5-1	TRBJ2-5	TRBD1	TGCGCCAGCAGCCAGGCCGGGACAGCTCCTTGGGAGACCCAGTACTTC	CASSQAGTAPWETQYF
many	TRBV10-2	TRBJ1-2	NA	TGCGCCAGCAGTGAGGTATCATCCTATGGCTACACCTTC	CASSEVSSYGYTF
NA	TRBV19	TRBJ1-5	NA	TGTGCCAGTAGTATGACCCGGAGCAATCAGCCCCAGCATTTT	CASSMTRSNQPQHF
few	TRBV30	TRBJ1-5	NA	TGTGCCTGGAACCCGGATAGCAATCAGCCCCAGCATTTT	CAWNPDSNQPQHF
NA	TRBV18	TRBJ1-1	NA	TGTGCCAGCTCACCACCGACTTATGTCAGGGCGGTTGGTGAAGCTTTCTTT	CASSPPTYVRAVGEAFF
few	TRBV27	TRBJ1-2	NA	TGTGCCAGCAGTTCCAAAACCGGGGCCAGTTATGGCTACACCTTC	CASSSKTGASYGYTF
NA	TRBV20-1	TRBJ2-1	TRBD2	TGCAGTGCCCGGACTAGGGTTATTTCCGATGAGCAGTTCTTC	CSARTRVISDEQFF
many	TRBV28	TRBJ2-7	NA	TGTGCCAGCAGTACCCGTGGGTCCCCCTTCCTCGAGCAGTACTTC	CASSTRGSPFLEQYF
NA	TRBV19	TRBJ1-5	TRBD1	TGTGCCAGTACAGGAGGGACAGGGGGATCTCCCCAGCATTTT	CASTGGTGGSPQHF
many	TRBV27	TRBJ1-6	TRBD1	TGTGCCAGCAGTAGCGGGGACAGGGTCGCACCCCTCCACTTT	CASSSGDRVAPLHF
few	TRBV6-2/TRBV6-3	TRBJ1-6	NA	TGTGCCAGCAGTTACTCGGCGAGCTCCTATAATTCACCCCTCCACTTT	CASSYSASSYNSPLHF
few	TRBV18	TRBJ1-4	NA	TGTGCCAGCTCACAGCAGGGGAATGAAAAACTGTTTTTT	CASSQQGNEKLFF
NA	TRBV7-3	TRBJ2-5	NA	TGTGCCAGCTCTCGTGAAACAGGAGAGACCCAGTACTTC	CASSRETGETQYF
NA	TRBV7-9	TRBJ2-2	TRBD2	TGTGCCAGCAGCCCCGGGCCAGCGGGAGAGACCGGGGAGCTGTTTTTT	CASSPGPAGETGELFF
many	TRBV20-1	TRBJ2-3	TRBD2	TGCAGTCCCCCGCGGGAGGGCACAGATACGCAGTATTTT	CSPPREGTDTQYF
many	TRBV5-1	TRBJ1-1	NA	TGCGCCAGCAGCTTGTCCCCCGGGGGGGTGACTGAAGCTTTCTTT	CASSLSPGGVTEAFF